This T cell receptor beta chain was captured by sequencing in a study of beta chain features in type 1 diabetes. Turning to the study itself: Sorted cells, around 100 million in number, were examined across all samples. General study points: Researchers reported that naive, central memory and Treg TCRB repertoires appeared more similar in patients than in healthy donors. At VDJ recombination sites, type 1 diabetes patients had fewer insertions and more deleted nucleotides.

As concerns this clone: Its antigen is unknown.

The J segment lost 4 bases and the V segment lost 3 bases, leaving 5 bases of the junction unmatched. From germline, CDR1 is SGHTA and CDR2 FQGNSA. The CDR3 sequence is 15 residues long. Sorting of CD4+ naive, central memory, regulatory and stem cell-like memory cells was performed via CD45RO/CCR7/CD25/CD127/CD95/CD27. The whole isolated RNA underwent reverse transcription, so sequencing captured expressed TCRB transcripts. Some clones are missing from TCRdb's copy, which holds only in-frame ones; the method was immunoSEQ multiplex PCR. The sample consists of fewer than 900,000 clones, under 20% of them appearing once.

Sequencing was carried out using naive CD4+ T cells from blood. The receptor comes from a woman aged 18-35 years in good health. V usage is TRBV7-2 and J usage is TRBJ2-3, with 9 bases that match TRBD2. CDR3 sequence (DNA): TGTGCCAGCAGCTTGTCTAGCGGGAACCCAGATACGCAGTATTTT. Residues: CASSLSSGNPDTQYF.